The 11 T cell receptor beta chains below come from one sample, sequenced in a study of blood T cells in healthy people across ages. For the second PCR, which ran for about 6 to 11 cycles, a sample-barcoded 5' primer and a J-beta primer mix were used. From the 5' RACE reads, TCRdb called clonotypes with MiXCR, one entry per CDR3 protein. This repertoire shows about 650,000 distinct CDR3 sequences, approximately 31% found once; its top ten account for less than 20%. Source material: blood. The origin of the receptors is an elderly woman in good health.

A remark on this clonotype: It may be a read error: a sequence one base away is much more abundant. The chain carries TRBV6-1 and TRBJ2-3; no clear D. The V gene's germline CDR1 is MNHNS and CDR2 SASEGT. V was clipped by 7 bases and J by 1 base, with 12 bases between them. This CDR3 contains 14 residues. CDR3 protein: CASNASPGTDTQYF. Here the CDR3 DNA reads TGTGCCAGCAACGCTTCTCCTGGCACAGATACGCAGTATTTT.

This chain uses TRBV24-1 with TRBJ1-5; unclear D gene. The germline CDR1 and CDR2 sequences are KGHDR and SFDVKD. V lost 12 bases, J lost 5 bases, and 13 bases lay in between. The CDR3 is made up of 12 amino acids. In nucleotides, the CDR3 is TGTGCCTCCACGACGGGCGATCAGCCCCAGCATTTT. This encodes CASTTGDQPQHF.

This clonotype was detected a few times. Being one base from a much bigger clone, this may be a read error. The chain links TRBV20-1 to TRBJ2-1, with 10 positions matching TRBD2. Germline V CDR1 and CDR2: DFQATT, SNEGSKA (reference sequence). The ends lost 2 bases at V and 9 bases at J; junction bases unmatched: 7. This CDR3 is 14 amino acids long. The CDR3 protein is CSARKAGGRSEQFF. The CDR3 DNA reads as TGCAGTGCTAGAAAAGCGGGGGGGCGTAGTGAGCAGTTCTTC.

This clonotype has a count of ten or more. The chain has TRBV7-8 and TRBJ2-3; the match to TRBD2 covers 10 bases. CDR1 is SGHVS, CDR2 FQNEAQ, per germline. The CDR3 runs 17 residues. The V segment lost 5 bases and the J segment 2 bases; nucleotides outside the gene matches: 10. The CDR3 DNA is TGTGCCAGCAGCGGAGACACTAGCGGGGCTAACACAGATACGCAGTATTTT. Translation gives CASSGDTSGANTDTQYF.

The table lists this clonotype with a few counts. Possible read error: a much larger clone is one base away. The chain is built from TRBV12-3 or TRBV12-4 and TRBJ2-3; D is uncertain. The CDR3 spans 14 residues. CDR3 sequence: CANSSSARTDTQYF. CDR3 coding DNA: TGTGCCAACAGTTCCTCGGCCCGCACAGATACGCAGTATTTT.

This clonotype was detected only a few times. The rearrangement joins TRBV2 to TRBJ1-2, with D perhaps TRBD1 (6 bases). V lost 0 bases, J lost 4 bases, and 12 bases lay in between. The germline V gene encodes CDR1 SNHLY and CDR2 FYNNEI. The length of the CDR3 is 15 residues. DNA of the CDR3: TGTGCCAGCAGTGAAGCAGGCAGGGGCGTCTATGGCTACACCTTC. Its translation is CASSEAGRGVYGYTF. Supplemented by reference TRBV2 and TRBJ1-2, the full variable domain reads EPEVTQTPSHQVTQMGQEVILRCVPISNHLYFYWYRQILGQKVEFLVSFYNNEISEKSEIFDDQFSVERPDGSNFTLKIRSTKLEDSAMYFCASSEAGRGVYGYTFGSGTRLTVV.

This clonotype came up a few times. With a much larger clone just one base away, this may be a read error. The chain carries TRBV7-2 and TRBJ2-5; TRBD1 matches 10 bases. The CDR3 has 16 residues. CDR1 is SGHTA, CDR2 FQGNSA, per germline. Written as DNA, the CDR3 is TGTGCCAGCAGCTTAGGCCCGGGACAGGGGCAAGAGACCCGGTACTTC. Its translation is CASSLGPGQGQETRYF.

This clonotype was observed once. This CDR3 reads CASSLVTLTGLSYNEQYF. Written as DNA, the CDR3 is TGTGCCAGCAGCTTAGTGACGCTGACAGGGCTCTCCTACAATGAGCAGTACTTC. This chain uses TRBV7-6 with TRBJ2-1, with 7 positions matching TRBD1. Gene TRBJ2-7 matches the end of the DNA better, so the J call may be wrong. Germline V gene lookup returns CDR1 SGHVS and CDR2 FNYEAQ. The CDR3 spans 18 residues.

This clonotype appeared many times. V usage is TRBV7-2 and J usage is TRBJ1-6; 7 positions agree with TRBD1. The junction had 7 bases not matched to a gene; V was cut back by 1 base and J by 7 bases. CDR1 is SGHTA, CDR2 FQGNSA, per germline. The length of the CDR3 is 16 residues. Written as DNA, the CDR3 is TGTGCCAGCAGCTTAGAGCTGTGGGACAGAAATTCACCCCTCCACTTT. Its protein product is CASSLELWDRNSPLHF.

This clonotype was picked up many times. The chain is built from TRBV20-1 and TRBJ2-6, with a weak D call TRBD2 (6 bases). V shed 0 bases and J shed 1 base, with 10 bases lying between them. This CDR3 region has 16 residues. Germline V gene data show CDR1 as DFQATT and CDR2 as SNEGSKA (reference sequence). Here the CDR3 DNA reads TGCAGTGCTAGAGATGTTGGAGGGTCTGGGGCCAACGTCCTGACTTTC. Protein product: CSARDVGGSGANVLTF.

A word on this clonotype: Sequence at one end of the junction differs from germline and may be a read error. The V and J genes are TRBV5-1 and TRBJ2-6; D is uncertain. The CDR3 consists of 15 residues. Germline V gene sequence: CDR1 SGHRS, CDR2 YFSETQ. As DNA, the CDR3 is TGCGCCGGCAGCTTGGACCATGCTGGGGCCAACGTCCTGACTTTC. The encoded protein is CAGSLDHAGANVLTF.